This TCR beta chain comes out of a study of breast tumors, draining lymph nodes, adjacent tissues (dated by TCRdb to 2016 to 2018). For the study in its entirety: Breast cancer patients provided tumor, adjacent nontumor tissue and axillary lymph nodes, and the study compared the TCR beta repertoires across these three sources. The study was designed to assess the relationships and possible T-cell exchange between tumor, surrounding tissue and draining lymph node repertoires in human breast cancer.

The axillary draining lymph nodes of breast cancer patients were the source of the lymph node samples. Beyond this particular receptor, the publication reports: The conclusion that tumor T cells originate in lymph nodes was presented as consistent with a hypothesis rather than as directly demonstrated. Tumor and nontumor tissue repertoires were significantly more similar in luminal-like than in basal-like breast cancer. The data were considered consistent with the idea that most tumor T cells come from the lymph node and then expand in tumor tissue. T-cell repertoire diversity in tumors was found to be lower than in lymph nodes but higher than in nontumor tissue, and preferential V and J gene usage was observed.

Remarks on this clonotype: It has no known antigen specificity. No base-level quality is on record; no much larger clone is a single base apart.

Taken from cysteine to phenylalanine, the CDR3 has 16 residues. Kept here is only the CDR3 DNA, which spans 48 bases and is read in frame from base 1. V loses 7 bases of germline sequence and J loses 3 bases, and the interval between the two ends is 18 bases. Sequencing used an Illumina HiSeq 2000. Multiplex PCR amplification was used to generate the TCR beta chain libraries. The amplified TCR beta chain products were analyzed by high-throughput sequencing. The raw public reads went through TCRdb reprocessing: fastp at Q25, MiXCR clone calling, in-frame beta chains kept. Each entry is one CDR3 protein sequence, shown with its most common DNA and genes. The table for this sample lists fewer than 250,000 distinct CDR3 sequences; approximately 30% of them were counted only once. The leading ten clones occupy roughly 1.3% of the sample.

The sequenced sample consisted of axillary lymph node tissue. The receptor was isolated from a female donor with breast cancer. Some clones in this sample may be carry-over from other donors' samples. The V gene is TRBV12-3 or TRBV12-4 and the J gene is TRBJ2-2; the D gene is tentatively TRBD1 or TRBD2, each matching 5 bases. Here is the DNA: TGTGCCAGCAATCCCACGGGGCGGCCCTACACCGGGGAGCTGTTTTTT. Translated, this is CASNPTGRPYTGELFF.